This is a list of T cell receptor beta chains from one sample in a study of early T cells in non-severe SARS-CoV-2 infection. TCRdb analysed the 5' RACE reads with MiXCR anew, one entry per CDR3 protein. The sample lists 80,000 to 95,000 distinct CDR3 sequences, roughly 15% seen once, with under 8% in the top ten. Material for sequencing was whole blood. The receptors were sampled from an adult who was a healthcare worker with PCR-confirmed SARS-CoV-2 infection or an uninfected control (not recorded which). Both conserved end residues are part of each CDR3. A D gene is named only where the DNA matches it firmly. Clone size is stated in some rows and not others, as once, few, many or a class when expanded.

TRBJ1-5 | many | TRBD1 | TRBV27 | TGTGCCAGCAGTAGCCGGGACAGTCCCAATCAGCCCCAGCATTTT | CASSSRDSPNQPQHF
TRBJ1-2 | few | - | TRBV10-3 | TGTGCCATCTTGTCGGGAGCTAACTATGGCTACACCTTC | CAILSGANYGYTF
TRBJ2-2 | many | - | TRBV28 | TGTGCCAGCAGTTTTGCCGGGACGATGGAAAACACCGGGGAGCTGTTTTTT | CASSFAGTMENTGELFF
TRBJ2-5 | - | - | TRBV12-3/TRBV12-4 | TGTGCCAGCAGTTTTCTGGGGGAGACCCAGTACTTC | CASSFLGETQYF
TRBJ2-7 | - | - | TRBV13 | TGTGCCAGCAGCTTAGGGGGACCCGACTCCTACGAGCAGTACTTC | CASSLGGPDSYEQYF
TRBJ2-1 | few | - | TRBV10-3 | TGTGCCATCAGTGAGTCCCAAGGCAATGAGCAGTTCTTC | CAISESQGNEQFF
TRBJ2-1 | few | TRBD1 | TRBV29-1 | TGCAGCGTCCCGAGGACAGGGTGGAATGAGCAGTTCTTC | CSVPRTGWNEQFF
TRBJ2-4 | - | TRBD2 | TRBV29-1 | TGCAGCGTCATTCTAGCGGAAAACAAAAACATTCAGTACTTC | CSVILAENKNIQYF
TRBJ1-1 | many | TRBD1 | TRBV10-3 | TGTGCCACCGGACAGGGATGGAACACTGAAGCTTTCTTT | CATGQGWNTEAFF
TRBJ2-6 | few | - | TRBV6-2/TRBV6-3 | TGTGCCAGCAGTTACTCTATCCGGGGAAGCCACTCTGGGGCCAACGTCCTGACTTTC | CASSYSIRGSHSGANVLTF
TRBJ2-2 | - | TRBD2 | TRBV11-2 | TGTGCCAGCAGCTTAAGAACTAGCGTGGGTGGCACCGGGGAGCTGTTTTTT | CASSLRTSVGGTGELFF
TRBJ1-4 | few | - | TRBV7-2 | TGTGCCAGCAGCTTAGCGGGGCAGGGCCAAAAACTGTTTTTT | CASSLAGQGQKLFF